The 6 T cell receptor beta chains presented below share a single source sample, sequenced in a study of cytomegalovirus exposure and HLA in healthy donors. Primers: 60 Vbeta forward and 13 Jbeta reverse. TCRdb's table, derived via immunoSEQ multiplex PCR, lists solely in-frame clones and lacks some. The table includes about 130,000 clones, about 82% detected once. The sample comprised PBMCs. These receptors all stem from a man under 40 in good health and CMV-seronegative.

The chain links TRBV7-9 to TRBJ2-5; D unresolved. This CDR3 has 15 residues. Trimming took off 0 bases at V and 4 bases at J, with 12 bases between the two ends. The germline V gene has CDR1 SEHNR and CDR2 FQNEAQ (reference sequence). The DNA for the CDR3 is TGTGCCAGCAGCTTAGCTACGGGTGGGTCAGAGACCCAGTACTTC. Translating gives CASSLATGGSETQYF.

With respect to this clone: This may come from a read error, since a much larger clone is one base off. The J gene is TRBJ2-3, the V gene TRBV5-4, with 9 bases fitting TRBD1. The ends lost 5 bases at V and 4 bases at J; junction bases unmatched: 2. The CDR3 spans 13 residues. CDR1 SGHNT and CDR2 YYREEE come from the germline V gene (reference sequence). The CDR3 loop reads CASRGQGADTQYF. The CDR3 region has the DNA TGTGCCAGCAGGGGACAGGGCGCAGATACGCAGTATTTT. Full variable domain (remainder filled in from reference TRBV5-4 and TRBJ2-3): ETGVTQSPTHLIKTRGQQVTLRCSSQSGHNTVSWYQQALGQGPQFIFQYYREEENGRGNFPPRFSGLQFPNYSSELNVNALELDDSALYLCASRGQGADTQYFGPGTRLTVL.

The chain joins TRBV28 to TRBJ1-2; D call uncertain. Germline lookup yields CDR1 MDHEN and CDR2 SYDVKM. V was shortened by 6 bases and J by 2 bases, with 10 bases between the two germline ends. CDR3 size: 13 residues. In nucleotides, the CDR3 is TGTGCCAGCAGCCCGCCGGGGAACTATGGCTACACCTTC. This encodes CASSPPGNYGYTF.

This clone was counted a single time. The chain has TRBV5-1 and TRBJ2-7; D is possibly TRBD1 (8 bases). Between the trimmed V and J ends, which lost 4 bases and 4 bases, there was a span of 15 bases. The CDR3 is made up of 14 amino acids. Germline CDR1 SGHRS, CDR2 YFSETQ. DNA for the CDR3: TGCGCCAGCAGCCTCCTACAGGGGGGGTACGAGCAGTACTTC. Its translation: CASSLLQGGYEQYF.

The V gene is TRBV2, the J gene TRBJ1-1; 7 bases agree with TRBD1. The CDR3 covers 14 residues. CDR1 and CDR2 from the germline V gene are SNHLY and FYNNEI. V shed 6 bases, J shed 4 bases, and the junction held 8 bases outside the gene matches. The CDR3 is CASSVDRVGTEAFF. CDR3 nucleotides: TGTGCCAGCAGCGTAGACAGGGTGGGCACTGAAGCTTTCTTT. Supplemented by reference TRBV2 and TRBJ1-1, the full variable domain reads EPEVTQTPSHQVTQMGQEVILRCVPISNHLYFYWYRQILGQKVEFLVSFYNNEISEKSEIFDDQFSVERPDGSNFTLKIRSTKLEDSAMYFCASSVDRVGTEAFFGQGTRLTVV.

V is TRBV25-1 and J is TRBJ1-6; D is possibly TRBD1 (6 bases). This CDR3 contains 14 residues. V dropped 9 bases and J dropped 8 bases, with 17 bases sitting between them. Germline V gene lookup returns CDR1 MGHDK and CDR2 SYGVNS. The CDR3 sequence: CASIGQTGDSPLHF. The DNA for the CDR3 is TGTGCCAGTATTGGACAGACCGGGGATTCACCCCTCCACTTT.